A selection of T cell receptor beta chains follows, all from one sample in a study of OX40 agonist ivuxolimab in advanced cancers. Method: immunoSEQ multiplex PCR; TCRdb's copy keeps in-frame clones and lacks some. This sample has 60,000 to 80,000 clones, with 80% to 90% found just once. The specimen comprised CD4+ or CD8+ T cells sorted from blood, sampled in a trial of the OX40 agonist ivuxolimab. Receptors were obtained from an adult with an advanced solid tumor such as melanoma, head and neck, liver or kidney cancer. Both conserved end residues are part of each CDR3. The D gene is left open where the match is weak.

j_call: TRBJ2-2; v_call: TRBV27; d_call: TRBD2; cdr3_aa: CASSFLAGTGELFF
j_call: TRBJ1-3; v_call: TRBV19; d_call: TRBD1; cdr3_aa: CASTRTGTGNTIYF
j_call: TRBJ1-2; v_call: TRBV27; d_call: TRBD1; cdr3_aa: CASSFGPQGGYTF
j_call: TRBJ1-2; v_call: TRBV7-9; d_call: .; cdr3_aa: CASSSAQGSDYTF
j_call: TRBJ2-5; v_call: TRBV20-1; d_call: .; cdr3_aa: CSARGATQYF
j_call: TRBJ2-3; v_call: TRBV7-9; d_call: .; cdr3_aa: CASSPGRGVIQASTDTQYF
j_call: TRBJ1-2; v_call: TRBV6-1; d_call: TRBD1; cdr3_aa: CASRPGQRTDGYTF
j_call: TRBJ2-7; v_call: TRBV6-6; d_call: TRBD2; cdr3_aa: CASSYGASGPYEQYF
j_call: TRBJ2-1; v_call: TRBV28; d_call: TRBD2; cdr3_aa: CASSLELAGVNEQFF
j_call: TRBJ2-3; v_call: TRBV6-1; d_call: TRBD1; cdr3_aa: CASRGDRGSTDTQYF
j_call: TRBJ2-1; v_call: TRBV7-2; d_call: .; cdr3_aa: CASSLTRQNNEQFF
j_call: TRBJ1-5; v_call: TRBV2; d_call: .; cdr3_aa: CASSEAARGNQPQHF
j_call: TRBJ1-1; v_call: TRBV7-9; d_call: TRBD1; cdr3_aa: CASSLATGGWTEAFF
j_call: TRBJ2-1; v_call: TRBV5-5; d_call: .; cdr3_aa: CASSLPVSNEQFF
j_call: TRBJ2-5; v_call: TRBV27; d_call: .; cdr3_aa: CASSLGDWGETQYF
j_call: TRBJ2-4; v_call: TRBV18; d_call: .; cdr3_aa: CASSPRYTSRAKNIQYF
j_call: TRBJ2-1; v_call: TRBV19; d_call: TRBD2; cdr3_aa: CASSWGQREYNEQFF
j_call: TRBJ1-3; v_call: TRBV28; d_call: .; cdr3_aa: CASGTTGTSGGRNTIYF
j_call: TRBJ1-2; v_call: TRBV6-6; d_call: .; cdr3_aa: CASSYSAGDGGYTF
j_call: TRBJ2-5; v_call: TRBV7-9; d_call: .; cdr3_aa: CASSLVRGRGGETQYF
j_call: TRBJ2-7; v_call: TRBV28; d_call: .; cdr3_aa: CASTSRGIEQYF
j_call: TRBJ1-5; v_call: TRBV6-6; d_call: TRBD1; cdr3_aa: CASTLTGGSNQPQHF
j_call: TRBJ1-1; v_call: TRBV7-2; d_call: TRBD1; cdr3_aa: CASSPQGVEGEAFF
j_call: TRBJ2-7; v_call: TRBV7-2; d_call: .; cdr3_aa: CASSLLHHSYEQYF
j_call: TRBJ2-5; v_call: TRBV7-2; d_call: .; cdr3_aa: CASSLRTQETQYF
j_call: TRBJ2-1; v_call: TRBV27; d_call: .; cdr3_aa: CASSLVQGNDEQFF
j_call: TRBJ1-2; v_call: TRBV6-6; d_call: .; cdr3_aa: CASIGSGWLGGYTF
j_call: TRBJ2-7; v_call: TRBV5-6; d_call: .; cdr3_aa: CASSSGTLYEQYF
j_call: TRBJ2-6; v_call: TRBV7-9; d_call: TRBD2; cdr3_aa: CASSLRFLAGGSGANVLTF